The source of this TCR beta chain is a study of T-cell memory formation after mild COVID-19. The study, taken as a whole, reports: Whether second-wave clones peaking at day 37 were SARS-CoV-2 specific went unconfirmed. Clones contracting day 15 to 85 were balanced CD4/CD8; later expanders leaned CD4+. Of the contracting clones, CD4+ ones lay mainly in CM and EM, and CD8+ ones in EMRA.

Each CDR3 protein gets one entry after TCRdb re-called the 5' RACE reads with MiXCR. The data show approximately 110,000 distinct CDR3 sequences, about 20% seen once. This clonotype was recorded a few times. Its antigen is unidentified. V was shortened by 3 bases and J by 4 bases, with 6 bases between the two germline ends. Germline loops: CDR1 SQVTM, CDR2 ANQGSEA. The CDR3 consists of 12 residues. This sequence originates from a man between 18 and 29 years old who had mild COVID-19 (a few samples of this study predate the infection). Cell type and time point are not known. Sequenced input: PBMCs or a T cell subset sorted from them (not recorded which). This chain connects TRBV29-1 to TRBJ2-2, with unresolved D. The CDR3 DNA sequence: TGCAGCGTTGACAGCTTCACCGGGGAGCTGTTTTTT. This codes for CSVDSFTGELFF.